The T cell receptor (beta chain) described here comes from a study of blood T cell repertoires in COVID-19. At the level of the study: COVID-19 samples from acute and convalescent phases originated in the United States, Italy and Spain. T cells, B-cell-depleted T cells, or PBMCs supplied cDNA or gDNA.

Methods used by the authors: Estimation of nucleated cell counts relied on the amplification of reference gene primers. Repertoires were generated with immunoSEQ multiplex PCR, while TCRdb's copy carries only in-frame clones and drops some. The DNA gave D and trimming, while V, J and clone size come from that table. The table has approximately 21,000 clones, 73% seen once. CDR1 is SGHVS and CDR2 is FQNEAQ in the germline V gene. The CDR3 has 13 amino acids. The V and J ends lost 5 bases and 0 bases respectively, with 7 bases between them. The receptor comes from a human donor in a cohort sampled during active or convalescent COVID-19. What was sequenced was peripheral blood. The chain uses TRBV7-8 and TRBJ2-5; D is uncertain. The DNA for the CDR3 is TGTGCCAGCAGCAATAGCCACCAAGAGACCCAGTACTTC. Residues: CASSNSHQETQYF.